This TCR beta chain was recorded in a study of blood T cell repertoires in COVID-19. The CDR3 is 19 residues long. CDR1 and CDR2 (germline): SNHLY, FYNNEI. J gave up 0 bases and V 5 bases, and 9 bases lay outside the gene matches. TCRdb keeps only in-frame clones here, not all; method: immunoSEQ multiplex PCR. The sample comprises roughly 180,000 clones, 94% of which are singletons, and roughly 0.76% rests with the top ten. The sequencing input was peripheral blood. The V gene is TRBV2, the J gene TRBJ2-1; 14 bases are a match to TRBD2. This sequence was found in a man aged 30 to 39 with COVID-19, enrolled during active disease. The CDR3 here is CASSTGLAGAKSSYNEQFF. The CDR3 nucleotides read TGTGCCAGCAGTACGGGACTAGCGGGGGCTAAGAGCTCCTACAATGAGCAGTTCTTC. The whole variable domain, remainder taken from reference TRBV2 and TRBJ2-1, is EPEVTQTPSHQVTQMGQEVILRCVPISNHLYFYWYRQILGQKVEFLVSFYNNEISEKSEIFDDQFSVERPDGSNFTLKIRSTKLEDSAMYFCASSTGLAGAKSSYNEQFFGPGTRLTVL.